These 18 T cell receptor beta chains came from one sample sequenced in a study of naive and memory T cell subsets. Amplification of ligated cDNA took four PCR rounds with SP2 and nested alpha and beta constant primers. From the UMI-ligation and nested PCR reads, TCRdb called clonotypes with MiXCR, one entry per CDR3 protein. The data contain about 37,000 distinct CDR3 sequences, approximately 9.9% of them singletons. Treatment in this sample: skin biopsy from PPD injection site in Mantoux-positive individual. An oligonucleotide containing a UMI was ligated to the 3' end of TCR cDNA. The input for sequencing was skin, taken from a tuberculin skin test site. The receptors come from an adult in good health.

This clonotype was counted between two and nine times. The chain carries TRBV7-2 and TRBJ2-1; D gene unclear. V shed 1 base and J shed 6 bases, with 10 bases lying between them. Per the germline V gene, CDR1 is SGHTA and CDR2 is FQGNSA. This CDR3 spans 14 amino acids. The CDR3 DNA sequence: TGTGCCAGCAGCTTAGAACTACTCGGCAATGAGCAGTTCTTC. Translation gives CASSLELLGNEQFF.

This chain connects TRBV5-4 to TRBJ2-1, with 10 nucleotides matching TRBD2. Per germline, CDR1 SGHNT and CDR2 YYREEE (reference sequence). This CDR3 has 16 amino acids. V lost 3 bases, J lost 4 bases, and 7 bases stayed unmatched. CDR3 loop: CASSSRAGGPYNEQFF. The DNA of the CDR3 is TGTGCCAGCAGCTCGCGAGCGGGAGGGCCATACAATGAGCAGTTCTTC.

The chain combines TRBV11-2 with TRBJ2-5; D remains ambiguous. CDR1 and CDR2 from the germline V gene are SGHAT and FQNNGV. Trimming stripped 0 bases from V and 5 bases from J, with 7 bases between. The CDR3 is made up of 13 amino acids. CDR3 nucleotide sequence: TGTGCCAGCAGCTTAGACAGGCCGGAGACCCAGTACTTC. Encoded protein: CASSLDRPETQYF. The entire variable domain, with the rest obtained from reference TRBV11-2 and TRBJ2-5, is as follows: EAGVAQSPRYKIIEKRQSVAFWCNPISGHATLYWYQQILGQGPKLLIQFQNNGVVDDSQLPKDRFSAERLKGVDSTLKIQPAKLEDSAVYLCASSLDRPETQYFGPGTRLLVL.

This clonotype was seen only a few times. The chain couples TRBV7-6 to TRBJ1-2; 9 positions agree with TRBD1. The germline gives CDR1 SGHVS, CDR2 FNYEAQ. The J segment lost 8 bases and the V segment lost 5 bases, leaving 12 bases of the junction unmatched. The CDR3 contains 15 residues. CDR3 nucleotide sequence: TGTGCCAGCAGCACATCACCAACAGGGGGCTTAGGCTACACCTTC. Encoded protein: CASSTSPTGGLGYTF.

The CDR3 here is CASSLWASGYSYEQYF. CDR3 in DNA: TGTGCCAGCAGTTTATGGGCTAGCGGATACTCCTACGAGCAGTACTTC. This chain uses TRBV28 with TRBJ2-7, with 7 bases lining up with TRBD2. Unmatched junction bases numbered 5, after V lost 0 bases and J lost 0 bases. Looked up from germline, CDR1 is MDHEN and CDR2 is SYDVKM. This CDR3 contains 16 residues.

This clonotype occurred a few times. The CDR3 DNA reads as TGTGCCAGCAGCCAGACTTACGGGGCTAGTTCTGGAAACACCATATATTTT. Protein product: CASSQTYGASSGNTIYF. The chain has TRBV7-9 and TRBJ1-3; D may be TRBD1 (5 bases). Germline CDR1 and CDR2: SEHNR and FQNEAQ (reference sequence). V dropped 5 bases and J dropped 1 base, with 18 bases sitting between them. The CDR3 sequence is 17 residues long.

This chain uses TRBV28 with TRBJ1-1; D is unresolved. From germline, CDR1 is MDHEN and CDR2 SYDVKM. V was trimmed by 8 bases and J by 5 bases, leaving 18 bases between them. The CDR3 has 14 amino acids. In DNA form, the CDR3 reads TGTGCCAGCTGTTCGCAAGGCCCATGGACTGAAGCTTTCTTT. It yields the protein CASCSQGPWTEAFF.

This clonotype came up many times. V usage is TRBV6-6 and J usage is TRBJ1-3; D remains unclear. Germline V gene lookup returns CDR1 MNHNY and CDR2 SVGAGI (reference sequence). V was clipped by 5 bases and J by 0 bases, with 14 bases between them. CDR3 length equals 16 residues. CDR3 DNA sequence: TGTGCCAGCAGTCCACTACAGAAACACTCTGGAAACACCATATATTTT. As protein: CASSPLQKHSGNTIYF.

This clonotype was observed at least ten times. The V gene is TRBV18, the J gene TRBJ2-1; the D is unclear. V was clipped by 1 base and J by 1 base, with 14 bases between them. This CDR3 contains 17 residues. Per the germline V gene, CDR1 is KGHSH and CDR2 is LQKENI. CDR3 sequence (DNA): TGTGCCAGCTCACCACTGGAACAGAGTCCTTCCTACAATGAGCAGTTCTTC. Encoded protein: CASSPLEQSPSYNEQFF. Drawing the rest from reference TRBV18 and TRBJ2-1, the complete variable domain is NAGVMQNPRHLVRRRGQEARLRCSPMKGHSHVYWYRQLPEEGLKFMVYLQKENIIDESGMPKERFSAEFPKEGPSILRIQQVVRGDSAAYFCASSPLEQSPSYNEQFFGPGTRLTVL.

This clonotype was counted a few times. This chain joins TRBV2 and TRBJ2-5; TRBD2 is a possible D gene (6 bases). Looked up from germline, CDR1 is SNHLY and CDR2 is FYNNEI. With 6 bases removed from V and 5 bases from J, the gap between germline ends came to 13 bases. The CDR3 loop spans 13 amino acids. CDR3 protein: CASSEDYSETQYF. The CDR3 DNA reads TGTGCCAGCAGCGAGGACTACTCGGAGACCCAGTACTTC.

V gene TRBV6-2 or TRBV6-3 combines with J gene TRBJ1-5; 8 nucleotides match TRBD1. Germline V gives CDR1 MNHEY, CDR2 SVGEGT. The CDR3 has 15 residues. The junction had 4 bases not matched to a gene; V was cut back by 5 bases and J by 1 base. The CDR3 loop is CASSAWTGSNQPQHF. In DNA form, the CDR3 reads TGTGCCAGCAGTGCCTGGACAGGGAGCAATCAGCCCCAGCATTTT.

The genes are TRBV19 and TRBJ1-5; D gene unclear. This CDR3 contains 12 residues. Trimming left V 7 bases short and J 5 bases short, with 9 bases between. Per germline, CDR1 LNHDA and CDR2 SQIVND (reference sequence). DNA of the CDR3: TGTGCCAGTAACCGACTAGATCAGCCCCAGCATTTT. Protein: CASNRLDQPQHF.

This clonotype was picked up many times. The rearrangement joins TRBV27 to TRBJ1-1; D may be TRBD1 (5 bases). V was clipped by 5 bases and J by 11 bases, with 18 bases between them. The V gene's germline CDR1 is MNHEY and CDR2 SMNVEV (reference sequence). The CDR3 consists of 13 residues. The CDR3 spells CASSLGTREKAFF. CDR3 bases: TGTGCCAGCAGTCTGGGGACCCGAGAGAAGGCTTTCTTT.

J is TRBJ2-7 and V is TRBV5-1; D is ambiguous. The germline V gene has CDR1 SGHRS and CDR2 YFSETQ. The CDR3 extends over 13 amino acids. The V and J ends lost 3 bases and 3 bases respectively, with 10 bases between them. CDR3 nucleotides: TGCGCCAGCAGCTCACAACCCAACTACGAGCAGTACTTC. Protein sequence: CASSSQPNYEQYF.

There are a few counts of this clonotype. The rearrangement links TRBV20-1 to TRBJ1-2; D is unresolved. V was clipped by 6 bases and J by 0 bases, with 14 bases between them. Looked up from germline, CDR1 is DFQATT and CDR2 is SNEGSKA (reference sequence). The CDR3 has 14 amino acids. This chain's CDR3 is CSAPPEGANYGYTF. Here the CDR3 DNA reads TGCAGTGCCCCCCCGGAGGGCGCTAACTATGGCTACACCTTC.

The rearrangement links TRBV19 to TRBJ2-2, with 10 nucleotides matching TRBD1. The V segment lost 5 bases and the J segment 7 bases; nucleotides outside the gene matches: 4. The CDR3 covers 14 residues. Germline V CDR1 and CDR2: LNHDA, SQIVND (reference sequence). DNA of the CDR3: TGTGCCAGTAGTGACAGGGGGCTTATCGGGGAGCTGTTTTTT. It translates to CASSDRGLIGELFF.

The chain combines TRBV4-1 with TRBJ2-3, with 7 bases identical to TRBD2. This CDR3 contains 14 residues. Germline values: CDR1 MGHRA, CDR2 YSYEKL. The V segment lost 5 bases and the J segment 4 bases; nucleotides outside the gene matches: 6. The CDR3 here is CASSSGTTPDTQYF. Here the CDR3 DNA reads TGCGCCAGCAGCTCGGGGACTACTCCAGATACGCAGTATTTT.

This clonotype was recorded many times. CDR3 DNA: TGCAGTGCTTATAGCGGGAACTACGAGCAGTACTTC. Translated: CSAYSGNYEQYF. V and J are TRBV20-1 and TRBJ2-7; TRBD2 agrees at 8 bases. The CDR3 has 12 residues. Germline lookup yields CDR1 DFQATT and CDR2 SNEGSKA (reference sequence). V was pared by 5 bases and J by 3 bases, with 3 bases of the junction left unmatched.